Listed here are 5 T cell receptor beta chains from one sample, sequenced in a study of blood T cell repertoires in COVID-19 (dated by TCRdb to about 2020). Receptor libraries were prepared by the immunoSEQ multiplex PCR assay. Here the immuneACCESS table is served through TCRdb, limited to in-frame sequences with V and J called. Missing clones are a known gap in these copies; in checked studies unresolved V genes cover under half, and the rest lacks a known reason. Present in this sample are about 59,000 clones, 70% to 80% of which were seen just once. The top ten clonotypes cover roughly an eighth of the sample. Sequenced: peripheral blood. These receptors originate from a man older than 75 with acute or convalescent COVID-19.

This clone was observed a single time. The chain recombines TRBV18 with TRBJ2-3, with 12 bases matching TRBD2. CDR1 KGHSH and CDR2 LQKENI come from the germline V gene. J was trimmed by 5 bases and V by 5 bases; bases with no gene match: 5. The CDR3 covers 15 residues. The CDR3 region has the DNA TGTGCCAGCTCAGCGACTAGCGGGGGAGAAGATACGCAGTATTTT. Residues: CASSATSGGEDTQYF.

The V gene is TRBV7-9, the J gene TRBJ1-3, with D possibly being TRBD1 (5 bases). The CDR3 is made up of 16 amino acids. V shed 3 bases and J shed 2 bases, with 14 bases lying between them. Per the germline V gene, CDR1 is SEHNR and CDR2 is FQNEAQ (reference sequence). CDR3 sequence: CASSLATGGTGNTIYF. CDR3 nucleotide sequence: TGTGCCAGCAGCTTGGCAACAGGAGGGACTGGAAACACCATATATTTT.

CDR3 sequence (DNA): TGCGCCAGCAGCCAAGTCCAGGGTTACGGCAATCAGCCCCAGCATTTT. Its protein is CASSQVQGYGNQPQHF. The rearrangement joins TRBV4-1 to TRBJ1-5; tentative D call: TRBD1 (5 bases). The length of the CDR3 is 16 residues. Between the trimmed V and J ends, which lost 1 base and 2 bases, there was a span of 12 bases. Germline loops: CDR1 MGHRA, CDR2 YSYEKL.

Here the CDR3 DNA reads TGTGCCAGCAGACTTAGGAATGCGGGATCCTCCTACAATGAGCAGTTCTTC. Residues: CASRLRNAGSSYNEQFF. The gene calls are TRBV11-2 and TRBJ2-1; tentatively, D is TRBD2 (6 bases). Trimming shortened V by 6 bases and J by 0 bases, and 18 bases separated the two germline ends. CDR1 and CDR2 (germline): SGHAT, FQNNGV. The CDR3 extends over 17 amino acids.

CDR3 bases: TGTGCCAGCAGTCCAGGGGGCTATGGCTACACCTTC. As protein: CASSPGGYGYTF. J is TRBJ1-2 and V is TRBV28, with 7 bases identical to TRBD1. The CDR3 totals 12 residues. V lost 5 bases to trimming and J lost 4 bases; unmatched junction nucleotides: 1. From germline, CDR1 is MDHEN and CDR2 SYDVKM.